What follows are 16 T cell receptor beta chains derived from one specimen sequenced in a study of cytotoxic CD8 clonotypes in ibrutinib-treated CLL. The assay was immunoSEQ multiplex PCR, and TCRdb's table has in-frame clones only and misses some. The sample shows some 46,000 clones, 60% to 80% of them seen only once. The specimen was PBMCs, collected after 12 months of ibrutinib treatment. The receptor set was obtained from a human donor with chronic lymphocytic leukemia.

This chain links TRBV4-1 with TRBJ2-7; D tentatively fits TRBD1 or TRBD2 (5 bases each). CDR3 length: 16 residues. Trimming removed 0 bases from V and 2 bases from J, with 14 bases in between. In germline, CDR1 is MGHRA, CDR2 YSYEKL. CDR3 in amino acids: CASSQDVPRGPYEQYF. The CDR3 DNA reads TGCGCCAGCAGCCAAGACGTCCCGAGGGGTCCCTACGAGCAGTACTTC.

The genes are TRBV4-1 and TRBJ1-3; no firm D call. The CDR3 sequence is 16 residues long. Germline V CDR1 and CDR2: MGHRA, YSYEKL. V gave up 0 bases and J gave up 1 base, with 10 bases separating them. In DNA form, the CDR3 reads TGCGCCAGCAGCCAAGAGTCATCTTTTTCTGGAAACACCATATATTTT. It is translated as CASSQESSFSGNTIYF.

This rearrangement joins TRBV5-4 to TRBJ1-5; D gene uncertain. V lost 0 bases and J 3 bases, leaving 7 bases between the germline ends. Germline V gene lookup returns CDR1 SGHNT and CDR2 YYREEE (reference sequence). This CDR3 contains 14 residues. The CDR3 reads CASSLDGYNQPQHF. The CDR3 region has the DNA TGTGCCAGCAGCTTGGATGGGTACAATCAGCCCCAGCATTTT. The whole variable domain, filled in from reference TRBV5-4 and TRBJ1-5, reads ETGVTQSPTHLIKTRGQQVTLRCSSQSGHNTVSWYQQALGQGPQFIFQYYREEENGRGNFPPRFSGLQFPNYSSELNVNALELDDSALYLCASSLDGYNQPQHFGDGTRLSIL.

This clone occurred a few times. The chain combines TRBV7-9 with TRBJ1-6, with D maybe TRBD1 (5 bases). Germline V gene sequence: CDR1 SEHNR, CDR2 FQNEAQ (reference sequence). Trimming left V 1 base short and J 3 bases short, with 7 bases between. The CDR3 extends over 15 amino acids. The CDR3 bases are TGTGCCAGCAGCTTAGTAGGGGTCTATAATTCACCCCTCCACTTT. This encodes CASSLVGVYNSPLHF.

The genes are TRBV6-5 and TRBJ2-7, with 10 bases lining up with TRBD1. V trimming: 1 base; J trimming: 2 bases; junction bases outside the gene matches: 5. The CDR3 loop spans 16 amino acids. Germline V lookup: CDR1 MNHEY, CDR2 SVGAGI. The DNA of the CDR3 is TGTGCCAGCAGTTACTTGCCCGGGACAGGGGCCTACGAGCAGTACTTC. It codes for CASSYLPGTGAYEQYF.

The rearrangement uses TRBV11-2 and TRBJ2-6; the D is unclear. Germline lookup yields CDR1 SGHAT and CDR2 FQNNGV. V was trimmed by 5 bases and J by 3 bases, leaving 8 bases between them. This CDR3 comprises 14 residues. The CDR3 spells CASSQQVGANVLTF. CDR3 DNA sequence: TGTGCCAGCAGCCAGCAAGTTGGGGCCAACGTCCTGACTTTC.

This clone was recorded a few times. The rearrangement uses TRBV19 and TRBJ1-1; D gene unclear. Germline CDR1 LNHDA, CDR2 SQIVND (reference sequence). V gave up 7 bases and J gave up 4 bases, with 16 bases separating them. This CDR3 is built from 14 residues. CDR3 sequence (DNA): TGTGCCAGTACCCACCTTTCCTTTGGCACTGAAGCTTTCTTT. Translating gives CASTHLSFGTEAFF.

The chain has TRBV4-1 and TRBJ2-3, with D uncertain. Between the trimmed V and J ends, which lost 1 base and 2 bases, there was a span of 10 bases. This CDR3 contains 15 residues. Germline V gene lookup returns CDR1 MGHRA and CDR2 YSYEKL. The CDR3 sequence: CASSQAQAFTDTQYF. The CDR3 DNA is TGCGCCAGCAGCCAAGCCCAGGCATTCACAGATACGCAGTATTTT.

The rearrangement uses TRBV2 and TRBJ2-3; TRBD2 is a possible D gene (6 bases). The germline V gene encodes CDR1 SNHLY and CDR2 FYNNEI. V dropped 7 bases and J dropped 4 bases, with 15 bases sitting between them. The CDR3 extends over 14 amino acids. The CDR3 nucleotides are TGTGCCAGCAAGGGCGGGGTATCTGCAGATACGCAGTATTTT. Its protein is CASKGGVSADTQYF. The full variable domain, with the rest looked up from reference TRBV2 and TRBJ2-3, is EPEVTQTPSHQVTQMGQEVILRCVPISNHLYFYWYRQILGQKVEFLVSFYNNEISEKSEIFDDQFSVERPDGSNFTLKIRSTKLEDSAMYFCASKGGVSADTQYFGPGTRLTVL.

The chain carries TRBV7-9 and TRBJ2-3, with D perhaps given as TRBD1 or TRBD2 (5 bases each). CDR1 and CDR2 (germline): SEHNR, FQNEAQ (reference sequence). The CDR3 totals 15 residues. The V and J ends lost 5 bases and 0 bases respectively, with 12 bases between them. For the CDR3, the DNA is TGTGCCAGCAGCGTCCCGGGACCTAGCACAGATACGCAGTATTTT. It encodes CASSVPGPSTDTQYF.

The CDR3 nucleotides are TGTGCCAGCAGTGAAATTAACAATGAGCAGTTCTTC. It encodes CASSEINNEQFF. The chain has TRBV6-1 and TRBJ2-1; no clear D gene. The CDR3 is made up of 12 amino acids. Germline lookup yields CDR1 MNHNS and CDR2 SASEGT. Trimming left V 2 bases short and J 5 bases short, with 4 bases between.

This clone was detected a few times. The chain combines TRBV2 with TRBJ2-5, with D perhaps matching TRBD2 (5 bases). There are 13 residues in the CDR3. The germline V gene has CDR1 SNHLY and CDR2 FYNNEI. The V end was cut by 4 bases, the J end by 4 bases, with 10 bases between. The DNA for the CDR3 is TGTGCCAGCAGTGTGGGAGTTGTAGAGACCCAGTACTTC. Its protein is CASSVGVVETQYF.

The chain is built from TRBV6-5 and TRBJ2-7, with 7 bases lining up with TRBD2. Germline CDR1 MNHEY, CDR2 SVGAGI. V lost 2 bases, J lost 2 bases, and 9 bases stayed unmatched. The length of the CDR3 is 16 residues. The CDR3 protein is CASSYVGGFPTYEQYF. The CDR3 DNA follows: TGTGCCAGCAGTTACGTGGGGGGGTTTCCGACCTACGAGCAGTACTTC.

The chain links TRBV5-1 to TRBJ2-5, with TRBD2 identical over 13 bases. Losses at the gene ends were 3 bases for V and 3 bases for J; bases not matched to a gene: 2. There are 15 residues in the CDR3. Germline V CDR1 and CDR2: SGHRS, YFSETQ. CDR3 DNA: TGCGCCAGCAGCTGGGGGACTAGCGGGGAAGAGACCCAGTACTTC. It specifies CASSWGTSGEETQYF.

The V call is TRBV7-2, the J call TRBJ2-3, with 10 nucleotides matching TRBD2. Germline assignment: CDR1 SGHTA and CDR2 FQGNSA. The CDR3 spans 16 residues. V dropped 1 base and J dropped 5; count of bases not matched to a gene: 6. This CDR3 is CASSLVSGGVGDTQYF. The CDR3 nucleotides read TGTGCCAGCAGCTTAGTGAGCGGGGGGGTAGGAGATACGCAGTATTTT. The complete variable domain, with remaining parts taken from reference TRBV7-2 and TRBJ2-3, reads GAGVSQSPSNKVTEKGKDVELRCDPISGHTALYWYRQSLGQGLEFLIYFQGNSAPDKSGLPSDRFSAERTGGSVSTLTIQRTQQEDSAVYLCASSLVSGGVGDTQYFGPGTRLTVL.

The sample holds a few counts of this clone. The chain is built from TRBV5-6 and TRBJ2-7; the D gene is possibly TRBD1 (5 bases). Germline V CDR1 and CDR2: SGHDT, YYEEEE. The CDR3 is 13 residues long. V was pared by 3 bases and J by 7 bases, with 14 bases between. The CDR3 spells CASSSRASLEQYF. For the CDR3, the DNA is TGTGCCAGCAGCTCCAGGGCATCTTTAGAGCAGTACTTC.